This TCR beta chain was captured in a study of CD8+ T cells in alopecia areata. V gave up 0 bases and J gave up 4 bases; unmatched junction bases: 5. The CDR3 is made up of 16 amino acids. Germline lookup yields CDR1 KGHSH and CDR2 LQKENI. This clone occurred a few times. As yet, its antigen is unknown. Treatment here: oral pan-JAK inhibitor, 5-10 mg twice daily. Both peripheral blood and punch biopsies of lesional scalp skin were obtained from patients who had alopecia areata. Study-level results: In scalp and blood, many expanded lesional clones persisted during tofacitinib. Expanded CD8+ clones among the top 100, and scalp clonality, were significantly decreased by tofacitinib. Links between baseline CD8+ expansion and response need larger treated cohorts.

RNA was isolated and reverse transcribed to cDNA, the sequencing template. The method was immunoSEQ multiplex PCR; TCRdb's version includes in-frame clones alone and lacks a portion of them. The sample has 190,000 or so clones, about three fifths seen once. The rearrangement links TRBV18 to TRBJ2-3, with 9 positions matching TRBD1. This material consisted of CD4+ T cells sorted from blood, taken at week 24, from a patient treated with tofacitinib. This receptor was identified in a human donor with alopecia areata. CDR3 region: CASSPPTTGGSDTQYF. The CDR3, as DNA: TGTGCCAGCTCACCACCTACGACAGGGGGATCAGATACGCAGTATTTT.